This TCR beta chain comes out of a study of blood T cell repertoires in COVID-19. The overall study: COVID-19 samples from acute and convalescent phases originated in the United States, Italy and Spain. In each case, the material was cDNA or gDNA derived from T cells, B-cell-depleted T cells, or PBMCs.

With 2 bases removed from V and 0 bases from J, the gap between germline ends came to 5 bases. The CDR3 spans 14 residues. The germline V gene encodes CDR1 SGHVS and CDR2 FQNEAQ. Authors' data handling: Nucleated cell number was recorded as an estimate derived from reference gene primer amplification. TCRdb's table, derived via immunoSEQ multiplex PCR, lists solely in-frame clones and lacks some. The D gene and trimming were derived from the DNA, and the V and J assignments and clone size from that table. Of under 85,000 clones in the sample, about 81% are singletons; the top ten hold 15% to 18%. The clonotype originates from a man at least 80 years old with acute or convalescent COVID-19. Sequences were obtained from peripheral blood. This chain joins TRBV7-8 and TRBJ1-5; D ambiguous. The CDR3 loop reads CASSLQYSNQPQHF. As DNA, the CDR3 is TGTGCCAGCAGCTTACAGTATAGCAATCAGCCCCAGCATTTT.